The 5 T cell receptor beta chains below come from one sample, sequenced in a study of T cell changes during pregnancy in multiple sclerosis. TCRdb keeps only in-frame clones here, not all; method: immunoSEQ multiplex PCR. The sample lists some 55,000 clones; approximately 87% were seen once. The specimen sequenced was peripheral blood from another person, used as feeder cells. These receptor sequences come from a human donor whose cells served as feeder cells for cultures in a pregnancy study.

The rearrangement links TRBV18 to TRBJ2-2, with D possibly TRBD1 on 5 matching bases. The V and J ends lost 1 base and 2 bases respectively, with 11 bases between them. Germline CDR1 reads KGHSH; CDR2 reads LQKENI. CDR3 length: 16 amino acids. The CDR3 DNA reads TGTGCCAGCTCACCACGCCAGGGAAGAAACACCGGGGAGCTGTTTTTT. This translates into CASSPRQGRNTGELFF.

This chain links TRBV10-2 with TRBJ2-1; 10 positions match TRBD2. Germline lookup yields CDR1 WSHSY and CDR2 SAAADI. V shed 3 bases, J shed 16 bases, and the junction held 15 bases outside the gene matches. The length of the CDR3 is 15 residues. CDR3 sequence (DNA): TGCGCCAGCAGTGAATACGGGACTAGCGAAGTTCCCGTTTTCTTC. Protein sequence: CASSEYGTSEVPVFF.

This clone showed up just a few times. The genes are TRBV7-2 and TRBJ2-1; D gene ambiguous. The CDR3 is 11 residues long. Germline V lookup: CDR1 SGHTA, CDR2 FQGNSA. V lost 2 bases and J 7 bases, leaving 3 bases between the germline ends. This CDR3 reads CASSLLNEQFF. The CDR3 DNA sequence: TGTGCCAGCAGCTTACTAAATGAGCAGTTCTTC.

The rearrangement uses TRBV5-1 and TRBJ2-3; TRBD2 matches 12 bases. The CDR3 is made up of 16 amino acids. Germline lookup yields CDR1 SGHRS and CDR2 YFSETQ. With 2 bases clipped from V and 6 bases from J, the junction kept 7 bases outside the gene matches. The CDR3 DNA follows: TGCGCCAGCAGCTTATCTAGCGGGGGGGCTGCGGATACGCAGTATTTT. It is translated as CASSLSSGGAADTQYF.

CDR3 sequence reads: CAWSSTGGPGMAQYF. CDR3 in DNA: TGTGCCTGGAGTTCCACGGGAGGACCTGGGATGGCCCAGTACTTC. V usage is TRBV30 and J usage is TRBJ2-5; 7 bases are shared with TRBD2. V lost 2 bases to trimming and J lost 9 bases; unmatched junction nucleotides: 15. The CDR3 contains 15 residues. The germline V gene encodes CDR1 GTSNPN and CDR2 SVGIG (reference sequence).